The 15 T cell receptor beta chains below were found in one sample sequenced in a study of blood T cell repertoires in COVID-19. This table comes from immunoSEQ multiplex PCR, and its TCRdb copy is limited to in-frame clones, with some not included. The sample has some 350,000 clones; roughly 87% are singletons. Material: PBMCs or T cells enriched from blood (not recorded which). The receptors were gathered from a woman under 40 who had recovered from COVID-19.

This clone has just a few counts. The V call is TRBV7-9, the J call TRBJ2-1; 12 positions agree with TRBD2. Germline CDR1 SEHNR, CDR2 FQNEAQ (reference sequence). The V and J ends lost 5 bases and 7 bases, in that order; junction bases with no gene match: 9. This CDR3 has 16 residues. In DNA, the CDR3 is TGTGCCAGCAGCCCTCGACTAGCGGGGGCCAATAATGAGCAGTTCTTC. This codes for CASSPRLAGANNEQFF.

The chain recombines TRBV11-2 with TRBJ1-1; 7 bases align to TRBD1. This CDR3 has 14 residues. The J segment lost 5 bases and the V segment lost 4 bases, leaving 7 bases of the junction unmatched. The germline V gene has CDR1 SGHAT and CDR2 FQNNGV. CDR3 sequence (DNA): TGTGCCAGCAGCTCAGGGGGTAGGGGTACTGAAGCTTTCTTT. Its translation is CASSSGGRGTEAFF.

V usage is TRBV6-4 and J usage is TRBJ1-6; D perhaps matches TRBD1 (6 bases). This CDR3 region has 15 residues. CDR1 is MRHNA, CDR2 SNTAGT, per germline. Trimming cost V 4 bases and J 7 bases, with 14 bases left between them. CDR3 coding DNA: TGTGCCAGCAGTGGCAGGCAGGGGTTCAATTCACCCCTCCACTTT. Amino acids: CASSGRQGFNSPLHF.

The gene calls are TRBV28 and TRBJ2-7; 11 bases are a match to TRBD2. Germline V gives CDR1 MDHEN, CDR2 SYDVKM. V lost 6 bases, J lost 2 bases, and 6 bases stayed unmatched. The CDR3 sequence is 15 residues long. The DNA of the CDR3 is TGTGCCAGCAGCCCACTAGCGGGAGATCCCTACGAGCAGTACTTC. It codes for CASSPLAGDPYEQYF.

V is TRBV7-3 and J is TRBJ2-3; maybe TRBD1 (6 bases). The CDR3 sequence is 14 residues long. The V end lost 5 bases, the J end lost 2 bases, and 11 bases lay between the germline ends. Per germline, CDR1 SGHTA and CDR2 FQGTGA. The CDR3 region has the DNA TGTGCCAGCAGCCCGAGGACAGCCACAGATACGCAGTATTTT. Translation gives CASSPRTATDTQYF.

This chain links TRBV6-2 or TRBV6-3 with TRBJ2-3; the match to TRBD2 covers 7 bases. Trimming removed 4 bases from V and 0 bases from J; junction bases left unmatched: 7. Per germline, CDR1 MNHEY and CDR2 SVGEGT. The CDR3 has 16 amino acids. The CDR3 bases are TGTGCCAGCAGTTCGACTAGCCCCAGGAGCACAGATACGCAGTATTTT. Residues: CASSSTSPRSTDTQYF.

The chain carries TRBV6-4 and TRBJ1-1, with 8 bases aligning to TRBD1. The germline CDR1 and CDR2 sequences are MRHNA and SNTAGT. The CDR3 runs to 13 residues. The CDR3 DNA follows: TGTGCTTCGGGACAGGACATGAACACTGAAGCTTTCTTT. Its translation is CASGQDMNTEAFF.

The chain carries TRBV5-5 and TRBJ1-2; TRBD1 might be the D (5 bases). Trimming took 0 bases from V and 4 from J, leaving 13 bases between them. Germline V gene lookup returns CDR1 SGHKS and CDR2 YYEKEE (reference sequence). The CDR3 loop spans 15 amino acids. Written as DNA, the CDR3 is TGTGCCAGCAGCTTGGTTCGTACCGGGGGCTATGGCTACACCTTC. Protein sequence: CASSLVRTGGYGYTF.

In DNA form, the CDR3 reads TGTGCCAGCAGCTTTGACAGGACTGAAGCTTTCTTT. Translation: CASSFDRTEAFF. The rearrangement links TRBV5-4 to TRBJ1-1; a weak D match, TRBD1 (6 bases). V gave up 2 bases and J gave up 5 bases, with 7 bases separating them. The germline V gene encodes CDR1 SGHNT and CDR2 YYREEE (reference sequence). The CDR3 is 12 amino acids.

In this sample, this clone turned up a few times. The chain uses TRBV27 and TRBJ2-7, with TRBD2 matching 11 bases. The ends lost 5 bases at V and 3 bases at J; junction bases unmatched: 6. Germline CDR1 and CDR2: MNHEY and SMNVEV (reference sequence). The CDR3 extends over 15 amino acids. This CDR3 reads CASSPRTSGRYEQYF. CDR3 in DNA: TGTGCCAGCAGTCCGAGGACTAGCGGGCGCTACGAGCAGTACTTC.

The chain uses TRBV5-4 and TRBJ2-1; D possibly corresponds to TRBD2 (6 bases). This CDR3 is built from 15 residues. The germline gives CDR1 SGHNT, CDR2 YYREEE (reference sequence). Trimming cost V 4 bases and J 4 bases, with 15 bases left between them. This CDR3 reads CASSADAGPYNEQFF. The CDR3 region has the DNA TGTGCCAGCAGCGCCGACGCGGGACCTTACAATGAGCAGTTCTTC.

The chain carries TRBV27 and TRBJ2-5; weak D call: TRBD1 (5 bases). CDR1 and CDR2 (germline): MNHEY, SMNVEV (reference sequence). This CDR3 is built from 15 residues. The V gene lost 2 bases and the J gene lost 5 bases, with 15 bases spanning the gap. The CDR3 is CASSLGASTWETQYF. The CDR3, as DNA: TGTGCCAGCAGTTTAGGGGCTAGTACTTGGGAGACCCAGTACTTC.

This rearrangement joins TRBV4-1 to TRBJ1-2, with D tentatively TRBD1 (5 bases). The CDR3 contains 15 residues. CDR1 is MGHRA and CDR2 is YSYEKL in the germline V gene. Trimming stripped 3 bases from V and 0 bases from J, with 11 bases between. Written as DNA, the CDR3 is TGCGCCAGCAGCCACCTGGGGGGAGCTAACTATGGCTACACCTTC. Its protein product is CASSHLGGANYGYTF.

The chain has TRBV25-1 and TRBJ1-4; TRBD1 is a possible D gene (5 bases). Germline V lookup: CDR1 MGHDK, CDR2 SYGVNS. The V and J ends lost 5 bases and 4 bases respectively, with 20 bases between them. The CDR3 loop spans 17 amino acids. CDR3 DNA sequence: TGTGCCAGCAGTCACCGGTCTAGGGGTATAGGTAATGAAAAACTGTTTTTT. This codes for CASSHRSRGIGNEKLFF.

This clone was seen once. The genes are TRBV2 and TRBJ2-7, with 8 bases matching TRBD2. Losses at the gene ends were 7 bases for V and 6 bases for J; bases not matched to a gene: 14. CDR1 SNHLY and CDR2 FYNNEI come from the germline V gene. The CDR3 covers 15 residues. This CDR3 reads CASKEQPGLVAEQYF. CDR3 nucleotide sequence: TGTGCCAGCAAGGAACAACCGGGACTAGTAGCCGAGCAGTACTTC.